This T cell receptor beta chain appears in the sequencing data of a study of ipilimumab plus nivolumab after autologous stem cell transplantation. Overall study: The myeloma cohort included high-risk transplant-naive patients and patients relapsing within 3 years of a first autologous transplant.

Patients got ipilimumab 1 mg/kg beginning 14 to 28 days post-transplant. The germline V gene has CDR1 SGHNT and CDR2 YYREEE (reference sequence). The CDR3 consists of 15 residues. V dropped 1 base and J dropped 3 bases, with 14 bases sitting between them. This table comes from immunoSEQ multiplex PCR, and its TCRdb copy is limited to in-frame clones, with some not included. The sample has 1,500 to 2,000 clones, 65% to 90% seen once. The sample in question was PBMCs, obtained in a trial of ipilimumab plus nivolumab as post-transplant consolidation. The receptor was derived from a female donor with multiple myeloma. This chain uses TRBV5-4 with TRBJ2-7; D is unresolved. The CDR3 protein is CASSLNPSVIYEQYF. CDR3 nucleotides: TGTGCCAGCAGCTTGAACCCAAGCGTTATCTACGAGCAGTACTTC.